A few counts support the clone carrying this T cell receptor beta chain. No antigen is known for it. This sample is drawn from a study of beta chain features in type 1 diabetes. Study-level information: Over all samples combined, some 110 million sorted cells were examined.

CDR3 length: 16 residues. Germline lookup yields CDR1 GTSNPN and CDR2 SVGIG (reference sequence). V lost 1 base to trimming and J lost 1 base; unmatched junction nucleotides: 10. General study points: There was a moderate but significant shortening of TCRB CDR3s in all four CD4+ subsets of Type 1 diabetes patients. The naive, central memory and Treg TCRB repertoires showed an apparent similarity that was greater among patients than among healthy donors.

Expressed TCRB transcripts were sequenced because the isolated RNA had all been reverse transcribed beforehand. Libraries were prepared by immunoSEQ multiplex PCR; TCRdb keeps only in-frame clonotypes and omits some of them. In the table there are 250,000 to 350,000 clones, roughly an eighth of which are singletons. Sequencing was performed on naive CD4+ T cells from blood. The gene calls are TRBV30 and TRBJ2-7; 7 nucleotides agree with TRBD2. This TCR came from a man aged 25-45 years with type 1 diabetes. The CDR3 protein is CAWSAPPTSVSYEQYF. CDR3 coding DNA: TGTGCCTGGAGTGCCCCGCCTACTAGCGTATCCTACGAGCAGTACTTC.